This record covers a single T cell receptor beta chain. Its specificity is not known. The data were obtained in a study of T cell responses to AZD1222 COVID-19 vaccine. Study findings and constraints: Donors were largely white British and mainly female; clonal diversity was possibly underestimated.

In germline, CDR1 is SGHKS, CDR2 YYEKEE (reference sequence). The CDR3 has 15 residues. The trim removed 5 bases at V and 8 bases at J, leaving 10 bases unmatched. Libraries were prepared by immunoSEQ multiplex PCR; TCRdb keeps only in-frame clonotypes and omits some of them. The top ten hold 4.5% of the sample, which has over 95,000 clones, 80% to 95% seen once. Specimen: peripheral blood, collected on day 0 of AZD1222 vaccination. This clonotype was obtained from an adult in good health. The genes are TRBV5-5 and TRBJ2-1; 10 positions match TRBD1. The CDR3: CASSYPTGGEDEQFF. CDR3 nucleotides: TGTGCCAGCAGTTACCCGACAGGGGGCGAGGATGAGCAGTTCTTC.